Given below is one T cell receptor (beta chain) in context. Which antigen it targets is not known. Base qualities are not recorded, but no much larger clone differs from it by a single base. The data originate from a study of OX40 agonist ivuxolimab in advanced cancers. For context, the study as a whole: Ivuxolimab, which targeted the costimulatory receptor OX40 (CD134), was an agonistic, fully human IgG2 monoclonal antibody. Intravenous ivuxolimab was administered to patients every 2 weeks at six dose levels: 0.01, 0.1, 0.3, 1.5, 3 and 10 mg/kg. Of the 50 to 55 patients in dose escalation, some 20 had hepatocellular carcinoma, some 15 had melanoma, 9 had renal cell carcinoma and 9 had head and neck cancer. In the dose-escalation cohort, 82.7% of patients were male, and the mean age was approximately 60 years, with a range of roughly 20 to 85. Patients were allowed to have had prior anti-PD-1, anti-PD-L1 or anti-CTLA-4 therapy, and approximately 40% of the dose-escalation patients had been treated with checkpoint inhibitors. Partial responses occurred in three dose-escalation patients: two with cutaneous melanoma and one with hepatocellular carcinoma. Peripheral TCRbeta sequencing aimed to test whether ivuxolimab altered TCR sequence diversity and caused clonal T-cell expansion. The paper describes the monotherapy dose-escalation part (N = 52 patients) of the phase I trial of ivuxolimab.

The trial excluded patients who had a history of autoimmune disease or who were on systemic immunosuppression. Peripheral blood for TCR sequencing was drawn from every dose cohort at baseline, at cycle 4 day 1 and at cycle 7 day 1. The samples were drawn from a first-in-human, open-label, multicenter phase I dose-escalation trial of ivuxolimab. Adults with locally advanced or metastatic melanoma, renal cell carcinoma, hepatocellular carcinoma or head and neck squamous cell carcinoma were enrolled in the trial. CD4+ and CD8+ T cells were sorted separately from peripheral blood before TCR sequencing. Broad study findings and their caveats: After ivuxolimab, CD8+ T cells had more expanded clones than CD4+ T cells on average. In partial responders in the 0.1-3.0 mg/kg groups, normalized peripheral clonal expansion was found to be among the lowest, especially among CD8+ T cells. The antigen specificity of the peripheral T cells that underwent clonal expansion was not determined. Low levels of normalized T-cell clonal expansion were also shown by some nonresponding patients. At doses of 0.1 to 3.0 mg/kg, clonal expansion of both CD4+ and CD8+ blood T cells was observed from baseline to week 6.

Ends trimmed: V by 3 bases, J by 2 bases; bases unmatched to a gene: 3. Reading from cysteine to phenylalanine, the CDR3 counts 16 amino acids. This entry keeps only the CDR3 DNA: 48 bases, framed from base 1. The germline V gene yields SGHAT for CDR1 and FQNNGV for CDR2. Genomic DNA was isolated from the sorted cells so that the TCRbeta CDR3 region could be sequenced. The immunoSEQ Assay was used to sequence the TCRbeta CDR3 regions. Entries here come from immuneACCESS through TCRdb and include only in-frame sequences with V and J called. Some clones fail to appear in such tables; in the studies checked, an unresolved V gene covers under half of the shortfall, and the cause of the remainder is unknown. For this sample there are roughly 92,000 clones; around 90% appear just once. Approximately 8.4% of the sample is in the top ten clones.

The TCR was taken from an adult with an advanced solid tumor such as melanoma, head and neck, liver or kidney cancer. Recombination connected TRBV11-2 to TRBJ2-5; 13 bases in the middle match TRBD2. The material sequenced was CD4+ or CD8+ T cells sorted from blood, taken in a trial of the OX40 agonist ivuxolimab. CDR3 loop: CASSFGTSGAQETQYF. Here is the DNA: TGTGCCAGCAGCTTTGGGACTAGCGGGGCTCAAGAGACCCAGTACTTC.